The 19 T cell receptor beta chains presented below share a single source sample, sequenced in a study of a mutant IDH1 vaccine in newly diagnosed glioma. Time point of the sample: week 5, during vaccination. Doses comprised 300 ug of mutant IDH1 20-mer peptide each, plus topical imiquimod. Here immunoSEQ multiplex PCR was the method, and the copy in TCRdb shows in-frame clones only, minus some. The table shows 70,000 to 90,000 clones, with roughly 91% occurring only once. Their target antigens are unknown. The starting material was PBMCs, obtained from a glioma patient whose treatment included an IDH1 peptide vaccine. The receptors derive from a woman between 45 and 60 years old with glioma.

The CDR3 nucleotides read TGTGCCAGCAGCCGCAGGGGAGTGAATGAAAAACTGTTTTTT. Protein sequence: CASSRRGVNEKLFF. This chain connects TRBV14 to TRBJ1-4; D possibly corresponds to TRBD1 (6 bases). The CDR3 is made up of 14 amino acids. The V end lost 4 bases, the J end lost 5 bases, and 11 bases lay between the germline ends. Germline V gene lookup returns CDR1 SGHDN and CDR2 FVKESK.

The chain has TRBV4-1 and TRBJ2-6; unclear D gene. Trimming took 1 base from V and 3 from J, leaving 13 bases between them. Germline V gene sequence: CDR1 MGHRA, CDR2 YSYEKL. The CDR3 runs to 17 residues. In DNA, the CDR3 is TGCGCCAGCAGCCAAGGAACAGTACTCGGTGGGGCCAACGTCCTGACTTTC. Amino acids: CASSQGTVLGGANVLTF.

V and J are TRBV5-1 and TRBJ1-2, with 11 bases identical to TRBD1. With 4 bases clipped from V and 6 bases from J, the junction kept 8 bases outside the gene matches. The V gene's germline CDR1 is SGHRS and CDR2 YFSETQ. CDR3 length equals 15 residues. The chain's CDR3 is CASSVDRGRLDGYTF. CDR3 DNA: TGCGCCAGCAGCGTGGACAGGGGGCGATTGGATGGCTACACCTTC.

The chain couples TRBV9 to TRBJ1-1; TRBD1 might be the D (5 bases). Germline loops: CDR1 SGDLS, CDR2 YYNGEE. The CDR3 consists of 14 residues. The V end lost 5 bases, the J end lost 0 bases, and 11 bases lay between the germline ends. The CDR3 sequence: CASRDDSLNTEAFF. The DNA for the CDR3 is TGTGCCAGCAGGGATGACAGCTTGAACACTGAAGCTTTCTTT. The full variable domain, with the rest looked up from reference TRBV9 and TRBJ1-1, is DSGVTQTPKHLITATGQRVTLRCSPRSGDLSVYWYQQSLDQGLQFLIQYYNGEERAKGNILERFSAQQFPDLHSELNLSSLELGDSALYFCASRDDSLNTEAFFGQGTRLTVV.

The chain employs TRBV7-9 and TRBJ2-1, with 8 bases matching TRBD1. This CDR3 region has 15 residues. V shed 5 bases, J shed 6 bases, and the junction held 9 bases outside the gene matches. Germline values: CDR1 SEHNR, CDR2 FQNEAQ (reference sequence). The CDR3: CASSLPGGTGNEQFF. The CDR3 coding sequence is TGTGCCAGCAGCCTACCCGGAGGGACAGGCAATGAGCAGTTCTTC.

The chain recombines TRBV11-2 with TRBJ2-2; 7 bases line up with TRBD1. The CDR3 is 15 residues long. The germline gives CDR1 SGHAT, CDR2 FQNNGV. V was pared by 4 bases and J by 8 bases, with 10 bases of the junction left unmatched. CDR3 amino acids: CASSSPTGWMGELFF. The CDR3 DNA reads TGTGCCAGCAGCTCCCCGACAGGGTGGATGGGGGAGCTGTTTTTT.

The chain has TRBV19 and TRBJ1-1; D unresolved. Germline-derived CDR1 and CDR2 are LNHDA and SQIVND (reference sequence). This CDR3 has 13 residues. Trimming removed 4 bases from V and 0 bases from J, with 6 bases in between. The CDR3 spells CASSSGLNTEAFF. The CDR3 DNA reads TGTGCCAGTAGTAGCGGGTTGAACACTGAAGCTTTCTTT.

J is TRBJ2-1 and V is TRBV18, with D perhaps matching TRBD2 (6 bases). The V and J ends lost 4 bases and 7 bases respectively, with 11 bases between them. CDR1 and CDR2 (germline): KGHSH, LQKENI. This CDR3 is 13 amino acids long. The CDR3 coding sequence is TGTGCCAGCTCACGGGCGGGGACGAATGAGCAGTTCTTC. Translated: CASSRAGTNEQFF.

The chain recombines TRBV18 with TRBJ2-5; 9 bases match TRBD1. The CDR3 runs 15 residues. V lost 5 bases and J lost 1; bases outside the gene matches: 5. In germline, CDR1 is KGHSH, CDR2 LQKENI. For the CDR3, the DNA is TGTGCCAGCTCAACGGGACAGGGTCCCCAAGAGACCCAGTACTTC. Translating it yields CASSTGQGPQETQYF.

The V and J genes are TRBV28 and TRBJ2-2, with a possible D match to TRBD2 (6 bases). This CDR3 has 13 residues. Trimming took 10 bases from V and 3 from J, leaving 12 bases between them. Germline V gene sequence: CDR1 MDHEN, CDR2 SYDVKM. The chain's CDR3 is CAIPSGDTGELFF. DNA of the CDR3: TGTGCCATCCCCTCGGGGGACACCGGGGAGCTGTTTTTT.

This chain uses TRBV4-2 with TRBJ2-5, with 10 bases lining up with TRBD2. Germline-derived CDR1 and CDR2 are LGHNA and YNFKEQ. CDR3 size: 15 residues. Losses at the gene ends were 0 bases for V and 5 bases for J; bases not matched to a gene: 3. The DNA of the CDR3 is TGTGCCAGCAGCCAAGAGGGAGCGGGAGGGGAGACCCAGTACTTC. Encoded protein: CASSQEGAGGETQYF.

The chain couples TRBV28 to TRBJ2-1; D unclear. The CDR3 is 14 amino acids. The germline CDR1 and CDR2 sequences are MDHEN and SYDVKM. Deletions cut 7 bases from V and 4 bases from J, with 14 bases between. DNA of the CDR3: TGTGCCAGCACCACACATCCTCCATACAATGAGCAGTTCTTC. Translating gives CASTTHPPYNEQFF. Variable domain in full (rest from reference TRBV28 and TRBJ2-1): DVKVTQSSRYLVKRTGEKVFLECVQDMDHENMFWYRQDPGLGLRLIYFSYDVKMKEKGDIPEGYSVSREKKERFSLILESASTNQTSMYLCASTTHPPYNEQFFGPGTRLTVL.

V usage is TRBV9 and J usage is TRBJ2-1; the D gene is possibly TRBD1 (5 bases). CDR3 size: 15 residues. V was shortened by 0 bases and J by 4 bases, with 11 bases between the two germline ends. From germline, CDR1 is SGDLS and CDR2 YYNGEE. The CDR3 DNA reads TGTGCCAGCAGCGTAGGCGTCAGGGAATACAATGAGCAGTTCTTC. Residues: CASSVGVREYNEQFF.

The rearrangement links TRBV7-9 to TRBJ2-7; D gene uncertain. The germline V gene has CDR1 SEHNR and CDR2 FQNEAQ (reference sequence). This CDR3 has 16 amino acids. Between the trimmed V and J ends, which lost 0 bases and 3 bases, there was a span of 15 bases. This CDR3 reads CASSLAWVPGGYEQYF. CDR3 coding DNA: TGTGCCAGCAGCTTAGCGTGGGTCCCAGGTGGCTACGAGCAGTACTTC. The whole variable domain, remainder taken from reference TRBV7-9 and TRBJ2-7, is DTGVSQNPRHKITKRGQNVTFRCDPISEHNRLYWYRQTLGQGPEFLTYFQNEAQLEKSRLLSDRFSAERPKGSFSTLEIQRTEQGDSAMYLCASSLAWVPGGYEQYFGPGTRLTVT.

The chain uses TRBV27 and TRBJ2-7; 12 positions match TRBD2. Germline-derived CDR1 and CDR2 are MNHEY and SMNVEV (reference sequence). The CDR3 spans 14 residues. The trim removed 6 bases at V and 7 bases at J, leaving 7 bases unmatched. CDR3 DNA: TGTGCCAGCAGGACTAGCGGGAGTGTGGGGGAGCAGTACTTC. It yields the protein CASRTSGSVGEQYF.

V gene TRBV19 combines with J gene TRBJ2-7, with D possibly matching TRBD1 (5 bases). The V end lost 5 bases, the J end lost 0 bases, and 14 bases lay between the germline ends. Germline CDR1 and CDR2: LNHDA and SQIVND (reference sequence). The CDR3 is made up of 15 amino acids. CDR3 region: CASSLSHRPSYEQYF. CDR3 nucleotides: TGTGCCAGTAGTCTCTCGCACAGGCCCTCCTACGAGCAGTACTTC.

The chain carries TRBV11-3 and TRBJ2-7, with TRBD1 matching 10 bases. With 5 bases clipped from V and 2 bases from J, the junction kept 3 bases outside the gene matches. This CDR3 spans 14 amino acids. Germline V lookup: CDR1 SGHNT, CDR2 YENEEA. DNA for the CDR3: TGTGCCAGCAGCCGAGGACAGGGGGCCTACGAGCAGTACTTC. Translating it yields CASSRGQGAYEQYF.

V is TRBV5-4 and J is TRBJ2-7, with 9 bases lining up with TRBD2. This CDR3 spans 14 amino acids. CDR1 and CDR2 from the germline V gene are SGHNT and YYREEE (reference sequence). With 2 bases clipped from V and 2 bases from J, the junction kept 2 bases outside the gene matches. The CDR3 DNA reads as TGTGCCAGCAGCTTAGGGACTAGCCCCTACGAGCAGTACTTC. It codes for CASSLGTSPYEQYF.

This chain joins TRBV5-1 and TRBJ2-7; 10 positions match TRBD1. V lost 6 bases, J lost 0 bases, and 3 bases stayed unmatched. The CDR3 is made up of 14 amino acids. Germline V gene data show CDR1 as SGHRS and CDR2 as YFSETQ. The CDR3, as DNA: TGCGCCAGCAAGGGACAGGGGAGCTCCTACGAGCAGTACTTC. The encoded protein is CASKGQGSSYEQYF.